The 5 T cell receptor beta chains below come from one sample, sequenced in a study of T cell responses to AZD1222 COVID-19 vaccine. TCRdb's copy holds only in-frame clones and misses some; the assay was immunoSEQ multiplex PCR. The sample holds 75,000 or so clones; 85% to 95% are singletons and the top ten take around 28%. Sequenced material: peripheral blood, taken 28 days after the second AZD1222 dose. All receptors derive from an adult who received the AZD1222 COVID-19 vaccine.

The chain uses TRBV27 and TRBJ1-2; 7 nucleotides match TRBD1. CDR3 length: 14 amino acids. Germline V gene data show CDR1 as MNHEY and CDR2 as SMNVEV (reference sequence). J was trimmed by 5 bases and V by 5 bases; bases with no gene match: 8. In DNA, the CDR3 is TGTGCCAGCAGTCCCACCGCAGGGGGGTATGGCTACACCTTC. It is translated as CASSPTAGGYGYTF.

The chain combines TRBV28 with TRBJ1-2; a possible D gene is TRBD1 (6 bases). Germline CDR1 and CDR2: MDHEN and SYDVKM. CDR3 size: 14 residues. The V gene lost 6 bases and the J gene lost 5 bases, with 16 bases spanning the gap. CDR3 residues: CASRRPGTQYGYTF. The CDR3 bases are TGTGCCAGCAGACGGCCCGGGACACAATATGGCTACACCTTC.

This sequence joins TRBV9 and TRBJ1-6, with D possibly TRBD1 on 5 matching bases. Looked up from germline, CDR1 is SGDLS and CDR2 is YYNGEE. V lost 3 bases, J lost 7 bases, and 11 bases lay in between. The CDR3 has 14 amino acids. The CDR3 DNA is TGTGCCAGCAGCGCTGGGACGGGGAATTCACCCCTCCACTTT. Residues: CASSAGTGNSPLHF.

The rearrangement uses TRBV20-1 and TRBJ2-1; TRBD2 aligns across 11 bases. Germline V gene lookup returns CDR1 DFQATT and CDR2 SNEGSKA (reference sequence). The CDR3 runs 15 residues. V lost 3 bases to trimming and J lost 6 bases; unmatched junction nucleotides: 7. CDR3 in amino acids: CSASPGTSGPNEQFF. As DNA, the CDR3 is TGCAGTGCTAGTCCCGGGACTAGCGGCCCCAATGAGCAGTTCTTC.

The V gene is TRBV5-6, the J gene TRBJ2-7; D is unclear. This CDR3 has 14 residues. V was shortened by 0 bases and J by 2 bases, with 9 bases between the two germline ends. CDR1 and CDR2 from the germline V gene are SGHDT and YYEEEE. The CDR3 coding sequence is TGTGCCAGCAGCTTGGATAGCAGTACCTACGAGCAGTACTTC. This sequence encodes CASSLDSSTYEQYF.